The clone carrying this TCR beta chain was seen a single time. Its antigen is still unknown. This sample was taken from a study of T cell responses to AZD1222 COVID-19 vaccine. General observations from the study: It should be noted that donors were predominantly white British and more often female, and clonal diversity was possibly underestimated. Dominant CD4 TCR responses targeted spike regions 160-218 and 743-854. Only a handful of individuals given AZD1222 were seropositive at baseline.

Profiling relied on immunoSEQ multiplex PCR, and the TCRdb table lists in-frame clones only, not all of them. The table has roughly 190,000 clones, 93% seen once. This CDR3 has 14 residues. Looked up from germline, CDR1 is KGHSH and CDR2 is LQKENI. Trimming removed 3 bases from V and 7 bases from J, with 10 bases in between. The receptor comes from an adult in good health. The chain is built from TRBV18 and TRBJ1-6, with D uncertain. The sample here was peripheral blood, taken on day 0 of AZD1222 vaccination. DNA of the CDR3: TGTGCCAGCTCACCTCGACGGACCAATTCACCCCTCCACTTT. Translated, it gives CASSPRRTNSPLHF.